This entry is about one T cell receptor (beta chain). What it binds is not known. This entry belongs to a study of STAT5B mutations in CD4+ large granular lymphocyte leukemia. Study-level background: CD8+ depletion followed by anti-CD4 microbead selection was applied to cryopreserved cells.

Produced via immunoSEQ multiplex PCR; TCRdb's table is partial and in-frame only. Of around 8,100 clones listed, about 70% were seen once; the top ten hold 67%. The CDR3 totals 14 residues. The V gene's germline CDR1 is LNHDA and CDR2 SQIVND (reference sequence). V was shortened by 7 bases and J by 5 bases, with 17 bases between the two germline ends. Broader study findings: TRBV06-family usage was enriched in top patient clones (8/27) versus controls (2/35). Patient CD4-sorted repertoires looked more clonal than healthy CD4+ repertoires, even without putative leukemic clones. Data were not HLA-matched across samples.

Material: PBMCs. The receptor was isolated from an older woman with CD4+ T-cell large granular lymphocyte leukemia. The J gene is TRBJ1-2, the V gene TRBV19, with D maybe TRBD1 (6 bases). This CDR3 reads CASTSPGGKYGYTF. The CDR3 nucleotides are TGTGCCAGTACCTCCCCGGGGGGCAAGTATGGCTACACCTTC.